This T cell receptor beta chain was sequenced during a study of blood T cell repertoires in COVID-19. Background on the study: Donors in the United States, Italy and Spain gave samples during acute or convalescent COVID-19. T cells, B-cell-depleted T cells, or PBMCs provided the cDNA or gDNA that served as material.

A word on this clone: This CDR3 is also generated by other DNA sequences in the sample.

Source study methods: Cell counts per sample came from amplifying reference gene primers. TCRdb's table, derived via immunoSEQ multiplex PCR, lists solely in-frame clones and lacks some. V, J and clone size were drawn from that table, and D and trimming were deduced from the DNA. The sample has about 150,000 clones, about three quarters seen once. Trimming removed 3 bases at V and 1 base at J, with 7 bases between. Germline loops: CDR1 SNHLY, CDR2 FYNNEI. This CDR3 contains 13 residues. This sequence originates from a man older than 75 with acute or convalescent COVID-19. Input material: peripheral blood. The chain has TRBV2 and TRBJ2-7; D might be TRBD1 (6 bases). DNA of the CDR3: TGTGCCAGCAGTGAGCAGGGGTCCTACGAGCAGTACGTC. Translation gives CASSEQGSYEQYV.